This T cell receptor (beta chain) came from a study of cytomegalovirus exposure and HLA in healthy donors. Germline values: CDR1 LNHDA, CDR2 SQIVND (reference sequence). Germline trimming cut 5 bases from V and 6 bases from J; bases unmatched to any gene: 6. This CDR3 has 14 amino acids. The PCR used 60 Vbeta and 13 Jbeta primers. Method: immunoSEQ multiplex PCR; TCRdb's copy keeps in-frame clones and lacks some. The sample has about 130,000 clones, roughly four fifths seen once; the top ten hold about 1.8%. The receptor was isolated from a woman aged 45-59 years in good health and CMV-seronegative. The V and J genes are TRBV19 and TRBJ2-7, with 11 bases aligning to TRBD2. Source material: PBMCs. CDR3 residues: CASSAGLAASEQYV. The CDR3 coding sequence is TGTGCCAGTAGTGCGGGACTAGCGGCGTCCGAGCAGTACGTC.